A single sample gave rise to the 13 T cell receptor beta chains below, sequenced in a study of technical replicates of blood from several donors. The data were produced by immunoSEQ multiplex PCR, yet TCRdb's version contains in-frame clones alone and is incomplete. The table shows 64,000 or so clones, with about 96% occurring only once. Specimen: T cells isolated from PBMCs. The receptor source for this set is a human donor in good health.

This clone appeared once. V and J are TRBV7-3 and TRBJ2-2, with D possibly matching TRBD1 (6 bases). CDR1 is SGHTA, CDR2 FQGTGA, per germline. The CDR3 is 12 amino acids. The germline V and J ends were trimmed by 5 bases and 7 bases, with 8 bases remaining between them. Here the CDR3 reads CASSLQGGELFF. CDR3 DNA: TGTGCCAGCAGCCTACAGGGCGGGGAGCTGTTTTTT.

This chain links TRBV5-4 with TRBJ2-5, with 7 bases that match TRBD1. The V segment lost 4 bases and the J segment 4 bases; nucleotides outside the gene matches: 7. This CDR3 contains 14 residues. Germline V CDR1 and CDR2: SGHNT, YYREEE (reference sequence). In nucleotides, the CDR3 is TGTGCCAGCAGCGATTACAGGGGTGGAGAGACCCAGTACTTC. This translates into CASSDYRGGETQYF. The whole variable domain, remainder taken from reference TRBV5-4 and TRBJ2-5, is ETGVTQSPTHLIKTRGQQVTLRCSSQSGHNTVSWYQQALGQGPQFIFQYYREEENGRGNFPPRFSGLQFPNYSSELNVNALELDDSALYLCASSDYRGGETQYFGPGTRLLVL.

This sequence joins TRBV6-1 and TRBJ2-3, with D possibly matching TRBD1 (6 bases). V was cut by 7 bases and J by 4 bases, with 18 bases left in between. The CDR3 loop spans 15 amino acids. The germline gives CDR1 MNHNS, CDR2 SASEGT. CDR3 region: CASTRVGAGADTQYF. As DNA, the CDR3 is TGTGCCAGCACCCGGGTGGGGGCCGGGGCAGATACGCAGTATTTT.

The chain joins TRBV7-9 to TRBJ1-1; D is unclear. The CDR3 is made up of 14 amino acids. The V and J ends lost 7 bases and 1 base respectively, with 13 bases between them. Germline CDR1 reads SEHNR; CDR2 reads FQNEAQ (reference sequence). DNA of the CDR3: TGTGCCAGCAACGCCCGGGCGGGGAACACTGAAGCTTTCTTT. Its translation: CASNARAGNTEAFF.

The CDR3 bases are TGCGCCAGCAGTCAACGACGGACAGGTCGAAGCTCCTACGAGCAGTACTTC. It yields the protein CASSQRRTGRSSYEQYF. The chain has TRBV23-1 and TRBJ2-7, with TRBD1 matching over 7 bases. TRBV23-1 is recorded as an ORF, its role being uncertain. This CDR3 is built from 17 residues. The junction had 10 bases not matched to a gene; V was cut back by 2 bases and J by 0 bases.

The chain couples TRBV19 to TRBJ1-5, with 8 bases lining up with TRBD1. The J segment lost 8 bases and the V segment lost 6 bases, leaving 9 bases of the junction unmatched. The CDR3 sequence is 14 residues long. Germline V CDR1 and CDR2: LNHDA, SQIVND (reference sequence). The CDR3 DNA sequence: TGTGCCAGTAGCCGGGACAGGTATAATAAGCCCCAGCATTTT. Translation: CASSRDRYNKPQHF.

V gene TRBV2 combines with J gene TRBJ2-7, with 9 bases matching TRBD2. Germline V gene data show CDR1 as SNHLY and CDR2 as FYNNEI. The CDR3 runs 14 residues. V lost 4 bases, J lost 3 bases, and 4 bases stayed unmatched. The CDR3, as DNA: TGTGCCAGCAGTGGCGGTAGCGGGGGCTACGAGCAGTACTTC. It encodes CASSGGSGGYEQYF. Combining the CDR3 with reference TRBV2 and TRBJ2-7 gives the whole variable domain EPEVTQTPSHQVTQMGQEVILRCVPISNHLYFYWYRQILGQKVEFLVSFYNNEISEKSEIFDDQFSVERPDGSNFTLKIRSTKLEDSAMYFCASSGGSGGYEQYFGPGTRLTVT.

The genes are TRBV5-1 and TRBJ2-2; no clear D. Germline V lookup: CDR1 SGHRS, CDR2 YFSETQ. Trimming cost V 5 bases and J 1 base, with 12 bases left between them. The CDR3 covers 15 residues. The CDR3 nucleotides are TGCGCCAGCAGTGTAACCGGTGAGAACACCGGGGAGCTGTTTTTT. This translates into CASSVTGENTGELFF.

The table lists this clone with a count of one. The genes are TRBV7-2 and TRBJ2-2; D is uncertain. Per the germline V gene, CDR1 is SGHTA and CDR2 is FQGNSA. The CDR3 runs to 15 residues. Between the trimmed V and J ends, which lost 1 base and 5 bases, there was a span of 11 bases. This CDR3 is CASSLVGVVTGELFF. CDR3 nucleotides: TGTGCCAGCAGCTTAGTCGGTGTGGTAACCGGGGAGCTGTTTTTT. Using reference TRBV7-2 and TRBJ2-2 for the parts outside the CDR3, the full variable domain is GAGVSQSPSNKVTEKGKDVELRCDPISGHTALYWYRQSLGQGLEFLIYFQGNSAPDKSGLPSDRFSAERTGGSVSTLTIQRTQQEDSAVYLCASSLVGVVTGELFFGEGSRLTVL.

This clone is a singleton in its sample. The chain recombines TRBV5-6 with TRBJ2-2; 11 nucleotides line up with TRBD1. From germline, CDR1 is SGHDT and CDR2 YYEEEE. The V segment lost 0 bases and the J segment 8 bases; nucleotides outside the gene matches: 9. The CDR3 is made up of 17 amino acids. CDR3 bases: TGTGCCAGCAGCTTGGAGAGAAGGGACAGGGGGTCGGGGGAGCTGTTTTTT. It is translated as CASSLERRDRGSGELFF. Together with reference TRBV5-6 and TRBJ2-2, the CDR3 gives the full variable domain: DAGVTQSPTHLIKTRGQQVTLRCSPKSGHDTVSWYQQALGQGPQFIFQYYEEEERQRGNFPDRFSGHQFPNYSSELNVNALLLGDSALYLCASSLERRDRGSGELFFGEGSRLTVL.

The V gene is TRBV28, the J gene TRBJ1-2; 9 positions match TRBD1. Germline CDR1 and CDR2: MDHEN and SYDVKM. The CDR3 loop spans 15 amino acids. Trimming at V came to 3 bases and at J to 4 bases, leaving 6 bases not matched to a gene. CDR3 sequence (DNA): TGTGCCAGCAGTTTCAGGGACAGGGTTTTCTATGGCTACACCTTC. This gives the protein CASSFRDRVFYGYTF.

This chain uses TRBV6-5 with TRBJ1-5; TRBD1 aligns across 7 bases. Germline V gene sequence: CDR1 MNHEY, CDR2 SVGAGI. The CDR3 contains 12 residues. J gave up 7 bases and V 9 bases, and 6 bases lay outside the gene matches. Here the CDR3 reads CASTTGNQPQHF. The CDR3 DNA reads as TGTGCCAGTACGACAGGGAACCAGCCCCAGCATTTT.

Note on this clone: One end of the junction fails to match germline, which may point to a read error. The rearrangement joins TRBV7-7 to TRBJ2-2, with 7 nucleotides matching TRBD1. Germline V gene lookup returns CDR1 SSHAT and CDR2 FNYEAQ (reference sequence). There are 17 residues in the CDR3. CDR3 loop: CASSLAGTVTNTGELFF. The CDR3 DNA sequence: TGTGCTAGCAGCTTAGCCGGGACAGTAACGAACACCGGGGAGCTGTTTTTT.